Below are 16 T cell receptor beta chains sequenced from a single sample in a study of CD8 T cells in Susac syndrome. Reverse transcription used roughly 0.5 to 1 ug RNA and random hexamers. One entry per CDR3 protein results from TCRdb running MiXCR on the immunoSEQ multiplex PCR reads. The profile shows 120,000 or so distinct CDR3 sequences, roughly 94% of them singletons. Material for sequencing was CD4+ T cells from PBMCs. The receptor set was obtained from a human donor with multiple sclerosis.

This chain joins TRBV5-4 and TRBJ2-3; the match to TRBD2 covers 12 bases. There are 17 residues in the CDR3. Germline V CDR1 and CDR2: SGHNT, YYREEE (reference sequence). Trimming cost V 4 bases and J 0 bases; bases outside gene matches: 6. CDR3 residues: CASSPKGTSGSTDTQYF. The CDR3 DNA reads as TGTGCCAGCAGCCCGAAAGGGACTAGCGGGAGCACAGATACGCAGTATTTT.

CDR3 sequence reads: CAFSRFGEQFF. The CDR3 DNA is TGTGCCTTTTCGAGGTTTGGGGAGCAGTTCTTC. V is TRBV30 and J is TRBJ2-1; D uncertain. The V and J ends lost 7 bases and 10 bases respectively, with 14 bases between them. This CDR3 region has 11 residues. Germline CDR1 GTSNPN, CDR2 SVGIG (reference sequence).

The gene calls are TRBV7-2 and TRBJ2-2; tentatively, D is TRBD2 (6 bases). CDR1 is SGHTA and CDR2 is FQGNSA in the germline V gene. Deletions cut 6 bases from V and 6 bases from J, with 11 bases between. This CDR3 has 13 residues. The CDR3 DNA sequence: TGTGCCAGCAGTTTCCGGAGGGCCGGGGAGCTGTTTTTT. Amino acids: CASSFRRAGELFF.

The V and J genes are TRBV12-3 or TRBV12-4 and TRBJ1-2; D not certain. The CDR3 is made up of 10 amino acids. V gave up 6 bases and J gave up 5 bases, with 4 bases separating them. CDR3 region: CASRRYGYTF. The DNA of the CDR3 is TGTGCCAGCAGGAGGTATGGCTACACCTTC.

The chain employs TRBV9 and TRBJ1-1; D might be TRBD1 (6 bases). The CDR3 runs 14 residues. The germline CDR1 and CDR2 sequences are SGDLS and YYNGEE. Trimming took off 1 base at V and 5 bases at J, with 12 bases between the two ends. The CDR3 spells CASSVKGVGTEAFF. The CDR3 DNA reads TGTGCCAGCAGCGTAAAGGGGGTTGGGACTGAAGCTTTCTTT.

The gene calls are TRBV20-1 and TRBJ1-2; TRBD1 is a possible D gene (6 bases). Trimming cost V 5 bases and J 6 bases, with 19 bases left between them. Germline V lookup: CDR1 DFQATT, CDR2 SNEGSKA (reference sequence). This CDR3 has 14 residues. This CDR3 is CSAARNRVRDGYTF. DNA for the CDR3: TGCAGTGCTGCACGAAACAGGGTACGGGATGGCTACACCTTC.

The DNA for the CDR3 is TGTGCCAGCAGACCTACTTTGACCTTGGACACTGAAGCTTTCTTT. This encodes CASRPTLTLDTEAFF. The chain recombines TRBV27 with TRBJ1-1; no reliable D call. V lost 6 bases and J 3 bases, leaving 17 bases between the germline ends. The CDR3 covers 15 residues. Germline CDR1 is MNHEY and CDR2 is SMNVEV (reference sequence).

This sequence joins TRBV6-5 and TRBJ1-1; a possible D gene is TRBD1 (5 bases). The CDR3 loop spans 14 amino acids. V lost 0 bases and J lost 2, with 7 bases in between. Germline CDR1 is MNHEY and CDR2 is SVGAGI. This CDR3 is CASSYSTGNTEAFF. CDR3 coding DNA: TGTGCCAGCAGTTACTCTACAGGAAACACTGAAGCTTTCTTT.

The CDR3 bases are TGCGCCAGCAGCACTACTACAGGGGGCGATGGCTACACCTTC. Its protein is CASSTTTGGDGYTF. This rearrangement joins TRBV5-1 to TRBJ1-2; TRBD1 matches at 9 bases. V was clipped by 4 bases and J by 6 bases; unmatched bases: 7. This CDR3 is 14 amino acids long. Germline-derived CDR1 and CDR2 are SGHRS and YFSETQ. Using reference TRBV5-1 and TRBJ1-2 for the parts outside the CDR3, the full variable domain is KAGVTQTPRYLIKTRGQQVTLSCSPISGHRSVSWYQQTPGQGLQFLFEYFSETQRNKGNFPGRFSGRQFSNSRSEMNVSTLELGDSALYLCASSTTTGGDGYTFGSGTRLTVV.

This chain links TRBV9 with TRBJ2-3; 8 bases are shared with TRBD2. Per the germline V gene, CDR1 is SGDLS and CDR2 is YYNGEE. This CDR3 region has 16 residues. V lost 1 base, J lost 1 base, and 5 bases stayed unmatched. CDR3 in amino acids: CASSVSGLVGTDTQYF. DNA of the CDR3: TGTGCCAGCAGCGTATCGGGACTAGTCGGCACAGATACGCAGTATTTT.

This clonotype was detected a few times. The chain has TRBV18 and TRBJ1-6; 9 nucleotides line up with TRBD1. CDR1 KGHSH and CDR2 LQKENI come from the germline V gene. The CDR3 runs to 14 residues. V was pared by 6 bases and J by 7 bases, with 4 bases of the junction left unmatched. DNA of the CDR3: TGTGCCAGCTCCTCCGGGACAGGGAATTCACCCCTCCACTTT. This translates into CASSSGTGNSPLHF.

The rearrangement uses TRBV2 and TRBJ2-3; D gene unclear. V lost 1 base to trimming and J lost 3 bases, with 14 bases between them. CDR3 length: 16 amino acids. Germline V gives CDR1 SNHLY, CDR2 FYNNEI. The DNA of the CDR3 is TGTGCCAGCAGTGAAGGAATCGGCAGAAAAACAGATACGCAGTATTTT. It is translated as CASSEGIGRKTDTQYF.

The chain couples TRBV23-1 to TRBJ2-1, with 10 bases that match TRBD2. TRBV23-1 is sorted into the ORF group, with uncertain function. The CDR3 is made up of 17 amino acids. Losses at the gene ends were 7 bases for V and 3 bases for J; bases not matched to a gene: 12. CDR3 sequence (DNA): TGCGCCAGCAAGACAACTGGTAGCGGGGGGATCTACAATGAGCAGTTCTTC. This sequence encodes CASKTTGSGGIYNEQFF.

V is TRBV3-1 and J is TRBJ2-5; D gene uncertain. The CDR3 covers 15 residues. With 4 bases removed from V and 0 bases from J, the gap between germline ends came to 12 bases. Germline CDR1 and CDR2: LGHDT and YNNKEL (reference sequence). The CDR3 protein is CASSPPGRYQETQYF. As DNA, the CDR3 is TGTGCCAGCAGCCCTCCCGGACGGTACCAAGAGACCCAGTACTTC.

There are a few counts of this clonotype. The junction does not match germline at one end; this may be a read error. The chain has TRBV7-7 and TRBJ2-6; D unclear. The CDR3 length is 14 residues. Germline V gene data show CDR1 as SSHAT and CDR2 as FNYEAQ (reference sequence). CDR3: CASSPHSGANVLTF. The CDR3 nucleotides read TGTGCTAGCAGCCCCCATTCTGGGGCCAACGTCCTGACTTTC.

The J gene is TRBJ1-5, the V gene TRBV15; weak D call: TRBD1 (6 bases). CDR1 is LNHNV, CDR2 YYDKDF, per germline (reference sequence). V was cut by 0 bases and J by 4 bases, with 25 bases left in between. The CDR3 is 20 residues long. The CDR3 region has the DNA TGTGCCACCAGCAGAGATCTGGGGGCCGGCCCACGAAGGGGGAATCAGCCCCAGCATTTT. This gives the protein CATSRDLGAGPRRGNQPQHF.